This is a list of T cell receptor beta chains from one sample in a study of blood T cell repertoires in COVID-19. Libraries were prepared by immunoSEQ multiplex PCR; TCRdb keeps only in-frame clonotypes and omits some of them. The table has more than 65,000 clones, around 84% seen once. Sample: peripheral blood. The receptors stem from a woman older than 75 with acute or convalescent COVID-19. Each CDR3 is given with its conserved first and last residue. A D gene is named only where the DNA matches it firmly. The listing skips clone size in some rows; elsewhere it reads once, few, many or a size class.

CDR3aa	CDR3nt	d_gene	v_gene	j_gene	len	abundance
CASSLGLAGVSETGELFF	TGTGCCAGCAGCTTGGGACTAGCGGGGGTCTCGGAAACCGGGGAGCTGTTTTTT	TRBD2	TRBV7-6	TRBJ2-2	18	once
CASSLEGLAGDTQYF	TGTGCCAGCAGCTTGGAGGGACTAGCGGGGGATACGCAGTATTTT	TRBD2	TRBV7-9	TRBJ2-3	15	once
CASSHPGTQETQYF	TGCGCCAGCAGCCACCCGGGAACCCAAGAGACCCAGTACTTC	NA	TRBV4-1	TRBJ2-5	14	NA
CASSSGLSTDTQYF	TGTGCCAGCAGCTCGGGACTTAGCACAGATACGCAGTATTTT	NA	TRBV7-2	TRBJ2-3	14	NA
CASSSDRDIQETQYF	TGCGCCAGCAGCTCGGACCGGGACATCCAAGAGACCCAGTACTTC	NA	TRBV5-1	TRBJ2-5	15	NA
CASSLGRQPQHF	TGTGCCAGTAGCCTGGGGCGTCAGCCCCAGCATTTT	NA	TRBV19	TRBJ1-5	12	once
CASSPKAGTGDNEQFF	TGCGCCAGCAGCCCCAAAGCCGGGACAGGGGACAATGAGCAGTTCTTC	TRBD1	TRBV5-1	TRBJ2-1	16	NA
CASARGYEQYF	TGTGCCAGCGCAAGGGGCTACGAGCAGTACTTC	NA	TRBV2	TRBJ2-7	11	NA
CASSEISVAGGYNEQFF	TGTGCCAGCAGTGAGATAAGCGTAGCGGGGGGCTACAATGAGCAGTTCTTC	TRBD2	TRBV6-4	TRBJ2-1	17	NA
CASSLAPHQGGETQYF	TGCGCCAGCAGCTTGGCCCCCCACCAAGGCGGGGAGACCCAGTACTTC	NA	TRBV5-1	TRBJ2-5	16	few
CASSLDHGGGAVGEDEQFF	TGTGCCAGCAGCTTAGATCATGGCGGGGGGGCGGTCGGGGAAGATGAGCAGTTCTTC	TRBD2	TRBV11-3	TRBJ2-1	19	NA